The 25 T cell receptor beta chains in this list originate from one sample, sequenced in a study of molecular identifiers for immune sequencing clone quantification. One entry per CDR3 protein, called by TCRdb with MiXCR from the PCR reads. The sample shows about 300,000 distinct CDR3 sequences, around a fifth of them seen only once. Material: naive CD8+ T cells from blood, with Jurkat cell RNA spiked in. Sample subset: FACS-sorted CD8+CD4-CCR7+CD45RA+ naive T cells. These receptors all come from a human donor in good health. Some libraries in this study had Jurkat cell RNA spiked in.

Remarks on this clonotype: Here the CDR3 omits its conserved ending phenylalanine or tryptophan, so a read error is the likely source. V gene TRBV4-1 combines with J gene TRBJ2-3; TRBD1 matches at 7 bases. The CDR3 is 17 amino acids. V was pared by 2 bases and J by 3 bases, with 11 bases of the junction left unmatched. CDR1 and CDR2 (germline): MGHRA, YSYEKL. CDR3 loop: CASSQQEDRAKTDTQYS. For the CDR3, the DNA is TGCGCCAGCAGCCAACAAGAAGACAGGGCCAAGACAGATACGCAGTATTCT.

This clonotype has ten or more counts. This chain joins TRBV5-6 and TRBJ2-1; the match to TRBD2 covers 7 bases. The CDR3 has 17 amino acids. Germline-derived CDR1 and CDR2 are SGHDT and YYEEEE. The V gene end was trimmed by 0 bases and the J gene end by 7 bases; junction bases not matched to a gene: 13. In nucleotides, the CDR3 is TGTGCCAGCAGCTTGGTTCGCGGCGGGAGCTTAGGGAATGAGCAGTTCTTC. This encodes CASSLVRGGSLGNEQFF.

In its sample, this clonotype was seen many times. The chain has TRBV7-9 and TRBJ2-5, with D perhaps being TRBD1 or TRBD2 (5 bases each). The CDR3 spans 14 residues. Germline V gene sequence: CDR1 SEHNR, CDR2 FQNEAQ (reference sequence). Trimming took 5 bases from V and 5 from J, leaving 15 bases between them. The CDR3 sequence is CASSRIFEGETQYF. The CDR3, as DNA: TGTGCCAGCAGCCGGATCTTTGAGGGGGAGACCCAGTACTTC. Drawing the rest from reference TRBV7-9 and TRBJ2-5, the complete variable domain is DTGVSQNPRHKITKRGQNVTFRCDPISEHNRLYWYRQTLGQGPEFLTYFQNEAQLEKSRLLSDRFSAERPKGSFSTLEIQRTEQGDSAMYLCASSRIFEGETQYFGPGTRLLVL.

This clonotype has a count of ten or more. The chain links TRBV2 to TRBJ2-7; D not certain. This CDR3 is 13 amino acids long. Germline V gives CDR1 SNHLY, CDR2 FYNNEI. V gave up 9 bases and J gave up 6 bases, with 18 bases separating them. CDR3: CASGVGFSGEQYF. The CDR3 DNA sequence: TGTGCCAGTGGGGTCGGGTTCTCGGGCGAGCAGTACTTC. Full variable domain (outside the CDR3, taken from reference TRBV2 and TRBJ2-7): EPEVTQTPSHQVTQMGQEVILRCVPISNHLYFYWYRQILGQKVEFLVSFYNNEISEKSEIFDDQFSVERPDGSNFTLKIRSTKLEDSAMYFCASGVGFSGEQYFGPGTRLTVT.

This clonotype was seen ten or more times. The chain couples TRBV7-9 to TRBJ1-1; D perhaps matches TRBD1 (6 bases). Trimming removed 8 bases from V and 4 bases from J, with 8 bases in between. Germline lookup yields CDR1 SEHNR and CDR2 FQNEAQ (reference sequence). This CDR3 is 11 amino acids long. The CDR3 loop is CASGGPTEAFF. CDR3 DNA: TGTGCCAGCGGGGGGCCCACTGAAGCTTTCTTT.

In its sample, this clonotype was seen many times. This sequence joins TRBV19 and TRBJ2-3, with 10 bases matching TRBD2. Germline CDR1 LNHDA, CDR2 SQIVND (reference sequence). Trimming removed 3 bases from V and 14 bases from J; junction bases left unmatched: 8. The CDR3 sequence is 13 residues long. The DNA for the CDR3 is TGTGCCAGTAGTATGGTTTCGGCTAGCGGGAGGTATTTT. Translating it yields CASSMVSASGRYF.

Details on this clonotype: A read error may explain this, as a much larger clone is one base away. This rearrangement joins TRBV9 to TRBJ2-1; TRBD2 aligns across 7 bases. V shed 0 bases, J shed 3 bases, and the junction held 9 bases outside the gene matches. The germline CDR1 and CDR2 sequences are SGDLS and YYNGEE. This CDR3 region has 17 residues. CDR3 nucleotide sequence: TGTGCCAGCAGCGTAGTAACCGGGGGGTCGTGCTACAATGAGCAGTTCTTC. It codes for CASSVVTGGSCYNEQFF.

This clonotype appeared a few times. The chain carries TRBV21-1 and TRBJ1-5; TRBD1, the table's D call, lacks a check against the DNA. TRBV21-1 is marked as a pseudogene. This CDR3 is 16 amino acids long. Here the CDR3 reads CASSKTVHRMNQPQHF. For the CDR3, the DNA is TGTGCCAGCAGCAAAACCGTGCACAGGATGAACCAGCCCCAGCATTTT.

Ten or more counts support this clonotype. DNA for the CDR3: TGTGCCAGCAGCACACCGACTAGCGGGTTCCAAGAGACCCAGTACTTC. It translates to CASSTPTSGFQETQYF. The V call is TRBV28, the J call TRBJ2-5; TRBD2 aligns across 10 bases. The V and J ends lost 6 bases and 1 base, in that order; junction bases with no gene match: 8. Germline-derived CDR1 and CDR2 are MDHEN and SYDVKM. CDR3 length: 16 residues.

This clonotype was seen ten or more times. The V call is TRBV6-5, the J call TRBJ2-5; D is possibly TRBD1 (6 bases). Trimming cost V 5 bases and J 1 base, with 11 bases left between them. The germline gives CDR1 MNHEY, CDR2 SVGAGI. The CDR3 is 14 amino acids. DNA of the CDR3: TGTGCCAGCAGTAGACAGGAGTCCCAAGAGACCCAGTACTTC. It specifies CASSRQESQETQYF.

Many counts were recorded for this clonotype. The chain joins TRBV19 to TRBJ1-5; D gene unclear. The CDR3 length is 13 residues. Trimming removed 1 base from V and 5 bases from J, with 6 bases in between. Germline V gives CDR1 LNHDA, CDR2 SQIVND (reference sequence). Written as DNA, the CDR3 is TGTGCCAGTAGTATAGCTCTGGATCAGCCCCAGCATTTT. Translating gives CASSIALDQPQHF.

This clonotype occurred many times. CDR3 sequence reads: CASSESGNTEAFF. The DNA for the CDR3 is TGTGCCAGCAGTGAATCGGGGAACACTGAAGCTTTCTTT. The rearrangement uses TRBV2 and TRBJ1-1, with D hard to call. Trimming stripped 2 bases from V and 1 base from J, with 5 bases between. Germline V lookup: CDR1 SNHLY, CDR2 FYNNEI. The CDR3 has 13 residues.

This clonotype showed up just once. A read error may explain this, as a much larger clone is one base away. The chain is built from TRBV29-1 and TRBJ2-2, with a weak D call TRBD2 (6 bases). Germline CDR1 and CDR2: SQVTM and ANQGSEA. The CDR3 is 17 residues long. Between the trimmed V and J ends, which lost 7 bases and 6 bases, there was a span of 27 bases. The CDR3 DNA sequence: TGCAGCGCGGCGCCCTCTGACACGCGGGGTGGACCCGGGGAGCTGTTTTTT. This codes for CSAAPSDTRGGPGELFF.

This clonotype showed up just a few times. The chain is built from TRBV27 and TRBJ2-5; D assignment may be TRBD1 or TRBD2 (5 bases each). The V end was cut by 4 bases, the J end by 4 bases, with 13 bases between. Looked up from germline, CDR1 is MNHEY and CDR2 is SMNVEV (reference sequence). CDR3 length: 14 residues. The chain's CDR3 is CASSSRFGGETQYF. In DNA form, the CDR3 reads TGTGCCAGCAGTTCGAGATTTGGGGGAGAGACCCAGTACTTC.

This chain connects TRBV14 to TRBJ1-3; D call uncertain. Germline V gene sequence: CDR1 SGHDN, CDR2 FVKESK. CDR3 length: 15 amino acids. Trimming pared 2 bases from V and 7 bases from J, leaving 15 bases between. The CDR3 DNA reads as TGTGCCAGCAGCCAACGTTCCCAGTTACGGAACACCATATATTTT. Translating gives CASSQRSQLRNTIYF.

This clonotype has ten or more counts. V usage is TRBV6-6 and J usage is TRBJ2-5; 8 positions agree with TRBD1. The ends lost 0 bases at V and 5 bases at J; junction bases unmatched: 5. Germline CDR1 is MNHNY and CDR2 is SVGAGI (reference sequence). The CDR3 spans 15 residues. CDR3: CASSYSDRARETQYF. The CDR3 DNA is TGTGCCAGCAGTTACTCGGACAGGGCTCGGGAGACCCAGTACTTC.

This clonotype has at least ten counts. The chain links TRBV29-1 to TRBJ1-1, with D possibly being TRBD1 (6 bases). Germline V gene sequence: CDR1 SQVTM, CDR2 ANQGSEA. V gave up 6 bases and J gave up 3 bases, with 17 bases separating them. This CDR3 contains 14 residues. This CDR3 is CSVEGPGADTEAFF. The CDR3, as DNA: TGCAGCGTCGAGGGGCCAGGGGCGGACACTGAAGCTTTCTTT.

There are many counts of this clonotype. V is TRBV7-9 and J is TRBJ2-1; D is ambiguous. Germline assignment: CDR1 SEHNR and CDR2 FQNEAQ (reference sequence). Trimming left V 2 bases short and J 7 bases short, with 15 bases between. This CDR3 has 15 amino acids. CDR3 coding DNA: TGTGCCAGCAGCTTATTCGACCGAGCAGATAATGAGCAGTTCTTC. The encoded protein is CASSLFDRADNEQFF. The entire variable domain, with the rest obtained from reference TRBV7-9 and TRBJ2-1, is as follows: DTGVSQNPRHKITKRGQNVTFRCDPISEHNRLYWYRQTLGQGPEFLTYFQNEAQLEKSRLLSDRFSAERPKGSFSTLEIQRTEQGDSAMYLCASSLFDRADNEQFFGPGTRLTVL.

This clonotype was counted ten times or more. The chain carries TRBV12-3 or TRBV12-4 and TRBJ2-3; 9 positions agree with TRBD1. The CDR3 is made up of 12 amino acids. The V segment lost 8 bases and the J segment 5 bases; nucleotides outside the gene matches: 2. CDR3 sequence: CASGQGIDTQYF. The CDR3 nucleotides read TGTGCCAGCGGACAGGGGATAGATACGCAGTATTTT.

This clonotype was counted ten times or more. The rearrangement uses TRBV6-4 and TRBJ1-2, with D possibly matching TRBD1 (6 bases). Trimming cost V 6 bases and J 2 bases, with 16 bases left between them. This CDR3 has 15 amino acids. CDR1 MRHNA and CDR2 SNTAGT come from the germline V gene. The CDR3, as DNA: TGTGCCAGCAGGAAGTCGACAGGTGCAAACTATGGCTACACCTTC. Translated: CASRKSTGANYGYTF.

The CDR3 DNA sequence: TGTGCCAGCAGTGACTACGGCCTCACAGATACGCAGTATTTT. This encodes CASSDYGLTDTQYF. V usage is TRBV6-4 and J usage is TRBJ2-3; D not certain. The V and J ends lost 1 base and 2 bases respectively, with 7 bases between them. CDR1 and CDR2 (germline): MRHNA, SNTAGT. This CDR3 contains 14 residues.

About this clonotype: The missing conserved phenylalanine or tryptophan at the end of this CDR3 makes a read error likely. This chain connects TRBV4-3 to TRBJ2-7, with D perhaps TRBD1 or TRBD2 (5 bases each). The CDR3 length is 12 residues. CDR1 and CDR2 (germline): LGHNA, YSLEER. V was cut by 3 bases and J by 6 bases, with 9 bases left in between. The CDR3 DNA sequence: TGCGCCAGCAGCCATCCAGGGACCGAGCAGTACTCC. It encodes CASSHPGTEQYS.

This clonotype showed up many times. The V gene is TRBV7-9, the J gene TRBJ2-1; 7 nucleotides line up with TRBD2. V was clipped by 5 bases and J by 1 base; unmatched bases: 5. The CDR3 consists of 15 residues. Germline V lookup: CDR1 SEHNR, CDR2 FQNEAQ (reference sequence). In nucleotides, the CDR3 is TGTGCCAGCAGCGCGACTAGCTGGTCCTACAATGAGCAGTTCTTC. Translating it yields CASSATSWSYNEQFF. Combining the CDR3 with reference TRBV7-9 and TRBJ2-1 gives the whole variable domain DTGVSQNPRHKITKRGQNVTFRCDPISEHNRLYWYRQTLGQGPEFLTYFQNEAQLEKSRLLSDRFSAERPKGSFSTLEIQRTEQGDSAMYLCASSATSWSYNEQFFGPGTRLTVL.

This clonotype was found a few times. This rearrangement joins TRBV27 to TRBJ2-2; D is perhaps TRBD1 or TRBD2 (5 bases each). Trimming pared 1 base from V and 4 bases from J, leaving 13 bases between. CDR1 is MNHEY, CDR2 SMNVEV, per germline (reference sequence). The length of the CDR3 is 16 residues. The CDR3 spells CASSLLGGHLTGELFF. DNA of the CDR3: TGTGCCAGCAGTTTATTAGGAGGACACCTCACCGGGGAGCTGTTTTTT.

With respect to this clonotype: At one boundary the junction diverges from the germline segment, which might be a read error. The chain has TRBV4-3 and TRBJ2-3; D call uncertain. Germline values: CDR1 LGHNA, CDR2 YSLEER. The CDR3 runs to 12 residues. As DNA, the CDR3 is TGCGCCGGCAGCCAAGGCACAGATACGCAGTATTTT. Translation gives CAGSQGTDTQYF.